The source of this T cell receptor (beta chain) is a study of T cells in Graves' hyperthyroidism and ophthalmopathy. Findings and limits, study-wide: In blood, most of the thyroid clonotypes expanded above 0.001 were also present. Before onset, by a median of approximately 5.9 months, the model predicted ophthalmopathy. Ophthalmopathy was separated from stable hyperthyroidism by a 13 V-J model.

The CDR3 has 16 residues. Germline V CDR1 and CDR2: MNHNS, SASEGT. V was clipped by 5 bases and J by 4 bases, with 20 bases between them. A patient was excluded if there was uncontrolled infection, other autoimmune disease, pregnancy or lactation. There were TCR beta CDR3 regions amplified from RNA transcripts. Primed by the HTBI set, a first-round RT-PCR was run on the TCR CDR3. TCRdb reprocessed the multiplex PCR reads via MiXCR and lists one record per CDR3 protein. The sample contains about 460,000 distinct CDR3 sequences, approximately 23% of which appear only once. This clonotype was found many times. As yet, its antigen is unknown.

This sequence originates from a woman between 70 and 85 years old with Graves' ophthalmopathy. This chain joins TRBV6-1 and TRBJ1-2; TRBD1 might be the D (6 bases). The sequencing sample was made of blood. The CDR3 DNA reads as TGTGCCAGCAGTAACCCCCGGGGGGGCGAAGGCTATGGCTACACCTTC. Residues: CASSNPRGGEGYGYTF.